This TCR beta chain was sequenced in a study of blood T cell repertoires in COVID-19. Study at large: The origin of the acute and convalescent COVID-19 samples was the United States, Italy and Spain.

As handled by the study authors: Estimated nucleated cell counts came from reference gene primer amplification. Assay: immunoSEQ multiplex PCR; the TCRdb copy retains only in-frame clones and omits some. That table supplies the V and J calls and clone size; D and trimming were determined from the DNA. This sample has 150,000 to 200,000 clones, with around 78% found just once. Enrollees, roughly 18 to 89 years old, lived in approximately 25 US areas. Participants reported their clinical history, and cohort assignment relied on those reports. Germline V gene sequence: CDR1 SGHAT, CDR2 FQDESV (reference sequence). This CDR3 is built from 15 residues. V gave up 6 bases and J gave up 2 bases; unmatched junction bases: 7.

The chain couples TRBV11-1 to TRBJ2-1; 7 bases match TRBD1. Sequencing input: PBMCs or T cells enriched from blood (not recorded which). The TCR originated in a woman between 45 and 65 years old who had recovered from COVID-19. CDR3 coding DNA: TGTGCCAGCAGACCTACAGGGGTACCCTACAATGAGCAGTTCTTC. The encoded protein is CASRPTGVPYNEQFF.